This T cell receptor beta chain was documented in a study of shared clonotypes between healthy human individuals. Produced via immunoSEQ multiplex PCR; TCRdb's table is partial and in-frame only. Of roughly 480,000 clones in the sample, roughly 78% were seen once. The germline CDR1 and CDR2 sequences are MDHEN and SYDVKM. Trimming stripped 5 bases from V and 10 bases from J, with 18 bases between. CDR3 size: 15 residues. Sequencing was carried out using PBMCs. The TCR was taken from a middle-aged woman in good health. Some clones in this sample may be carry-over from other donors' samples. J is TRBJ1-6 and V is TRBV28, with D possibly matching TRBD1 (6 bases). In DNA form, the CDR3 reads TGTGCCAGCAGTCCGACAGGAGGAAGAAACTCACCCCTCCACTTT. It translates to CASSPTGGRNSPLHF.